This TCR beta chain was identified during a study of blood T cell repertoires in COVID-19. Method: immunoSEQ multiplex PCR; TCRdb's copy keeps in-frame clones and lacks some. The profile covers about 45,000 clones, with almost 85% appearing a single time and roughly 13% taken by the ten largest. Input material: peripheral blood. The TCR was taken from a human donor in a cohort sampled during active COVID-19.

CDR3 sequence reads: CASSVVLAEAFF. The CDR3 nucleotides are TGTGCCAGCAGCGTAGTGCTAGCTGAAGCTTTCTTT. The chain recombines TRBV9 with TRBJ1-1; D remains unclear. V was cut by 0 bases and J by 6 bases, with 6 bases left in between. The germline gives CDR1 SGDLS, CDR2 YYNGEE. The length of the CDR3 is 12 residues.